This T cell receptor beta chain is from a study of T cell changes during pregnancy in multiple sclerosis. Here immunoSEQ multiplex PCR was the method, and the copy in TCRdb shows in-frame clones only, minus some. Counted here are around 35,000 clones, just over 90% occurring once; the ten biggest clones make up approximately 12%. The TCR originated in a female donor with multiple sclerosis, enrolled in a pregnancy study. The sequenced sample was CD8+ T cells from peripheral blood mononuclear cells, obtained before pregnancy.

CDR3 residues: CASSIVAGQEQYF. The CDR3 DNA reads as TGTGCCAGTAGTATAGTAGCGGGGCAGGAGCAGTACTTC. This rearrangement joins TRBV19 to TRBJ2-7; TRBD2 aligns across 8 bases. This CDR3 contains 13 residues. The germline CDR1 and CDR2 sequences are LNHDA and SQIVND (reference sequence). V trimming: 1 base; J trimming: 7 bases; junction bases outside the gene matches: 3.